Described below is a single TCR beta chain sequence and its context. Its target is unknown. Other DNA sequences in this sample translate to the same CDR3. Evenly divided among several immunoSEQ plates was the genomic DNA of each subset. The method was immunoSEQ multiplex PCR; TCRdb's version includes in-frame clones alone and lacks a portion of them. The data hold about 1.5 million clones, with 95% to 99% observed a single time. This sample was included in a study of shared clonotypes between healthy human individuals. Study context: Plates per donor: three CD4 naive, three CD4 memory, two CD8 naive, one CD8 memory.

Findings of the study overall: Memory subsets had estimated richness that was generally smaller than that of naive subsets. In having few donors, the study represented limited genetic and exposure-history diversity.

The TCR was taken from a man aged 25-45 years in good health. Sequencing was performed on naive CD4+ T cells sorted from blood. Subset here: CD45RA+ positively selected.

This CDR3 is CASSSRVSYEQYF. The CDR3 DNA sequence: TGTGCCAGCAGTTCGCGGGTCTCCTACGAGCAGTACTTC. The gene calls are TRBV7-2 and TRBJ2-7; TRBD2 might be the D (5 bases). Trimming removed 6 bases at V and 0 bases at J, with 9 bases between. Germline V gene data show CDR1 as SGHTA and CDR2 as FQGNSA. The CDR3 is made up of 13 amino acids.